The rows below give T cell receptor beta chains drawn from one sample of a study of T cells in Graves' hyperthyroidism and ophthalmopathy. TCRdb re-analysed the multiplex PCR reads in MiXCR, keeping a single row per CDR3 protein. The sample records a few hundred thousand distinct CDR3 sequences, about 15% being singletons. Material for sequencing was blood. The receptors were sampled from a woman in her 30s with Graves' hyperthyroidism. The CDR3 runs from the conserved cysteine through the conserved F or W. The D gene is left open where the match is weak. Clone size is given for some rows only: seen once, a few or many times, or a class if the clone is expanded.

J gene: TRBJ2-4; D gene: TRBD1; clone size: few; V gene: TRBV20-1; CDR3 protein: CSANTGQPKNIQYF; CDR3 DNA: TGCAGTGCAAATACGGGACAGCCCAAAAACATTCAGTACTTC
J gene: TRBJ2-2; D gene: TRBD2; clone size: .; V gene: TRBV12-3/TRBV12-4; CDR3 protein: CASSSSGKNAGELFF; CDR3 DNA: TGTGCCAGCAGTTCTAGCGGGAAGAACGCCGGGGAGCTGTTTTTT
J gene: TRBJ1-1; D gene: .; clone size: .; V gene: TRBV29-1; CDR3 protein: CSGQVALINTEAFF; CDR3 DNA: TGCAGCGGGCAAGTGGCCTTAATCAACACTGAAGCTTTCTTT
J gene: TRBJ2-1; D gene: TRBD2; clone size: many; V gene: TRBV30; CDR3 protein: CAWSALAGGFNEQFF; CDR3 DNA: TGTGCCTGGAGCGCCCTAGCGGGAGGGTTCAATGAGCAGTTCTTC
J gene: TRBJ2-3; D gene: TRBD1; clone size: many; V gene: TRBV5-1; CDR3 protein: CASSRDRPPGDTQYF; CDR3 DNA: TGCGCCAGCAGCCGGGACAGACCCCCGGGAGATACGCAGTATTTT
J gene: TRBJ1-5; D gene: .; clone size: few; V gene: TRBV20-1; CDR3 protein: CSARKSSSNQPQHF; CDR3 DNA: TGCAGTGCTCGTAAGTCTTCTAGCAATCAGCCCCAGCATTTT
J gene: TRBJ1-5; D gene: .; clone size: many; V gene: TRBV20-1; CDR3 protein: CSGGEGNQPQHF; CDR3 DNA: TGCAGTGGAGGAGAGGGGAATCAGCCCCAGCATTTT
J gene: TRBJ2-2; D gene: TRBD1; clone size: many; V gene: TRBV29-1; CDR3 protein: CSVRQGANTGELFF; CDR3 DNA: TGCAGCGTACGACAGGGTGCGAACACCGGGGAGCTGTTTTTT
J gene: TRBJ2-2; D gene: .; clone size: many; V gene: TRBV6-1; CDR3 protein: CASSAGTSTGELFF; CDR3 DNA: TGTGCCAGCAGTGCCGGGACGAGCACCGGGGAGCTGTTTTTT
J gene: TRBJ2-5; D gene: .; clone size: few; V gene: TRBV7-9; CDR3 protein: CASSRSGQASQETQYF; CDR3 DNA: TGTGCCAGCAGCCGCTCGGGGCAGGCAAGCCAAGAGACCCAGTACTTC
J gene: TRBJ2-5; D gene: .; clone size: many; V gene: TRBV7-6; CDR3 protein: CASSFVANGPPETQYF; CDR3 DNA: TGTGCCAGCAGCTTTGTAGCTAATGGCCCTCCGGAGACCCAGTACTTC
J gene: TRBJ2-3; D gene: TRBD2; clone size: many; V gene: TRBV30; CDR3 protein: CAWRLRGSTDTQYF; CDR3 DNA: TGTGCCTGGAGACTTCGCGGGAGTACAGATACGCAGTATTTT
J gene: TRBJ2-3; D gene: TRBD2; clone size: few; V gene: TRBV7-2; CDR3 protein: CASSLGGRVTDTQYF; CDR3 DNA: TGTGCCAGCAGCTTGGGAGGGAGGGTCACAGATACGCAGTATTTT
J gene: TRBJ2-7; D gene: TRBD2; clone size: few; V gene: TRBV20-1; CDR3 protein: CSARDLGLAGPYEQYF; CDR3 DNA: TGCAGTGCTAGAGATCTTGGACTAGCGGGACCCTACGAGCAGTACTTC
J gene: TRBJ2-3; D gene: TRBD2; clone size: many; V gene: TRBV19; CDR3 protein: CASSDPRGRILDTQYF; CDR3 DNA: TGTGCCAGTAGTGACCCTCGCGGGAGGATCTTAGATACGCAGTATTTT
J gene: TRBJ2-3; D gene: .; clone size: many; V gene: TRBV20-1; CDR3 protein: CSASRTSSTDTQYF; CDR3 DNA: TGCAGTGCTAGTAGGACTTCTAGCACAGATACGCAGTATTTT
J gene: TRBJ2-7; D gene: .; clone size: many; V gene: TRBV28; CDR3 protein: CASSSSRSEQYF; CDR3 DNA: TGTGCCAGCAGTTCGTCTAGGAGCGAGCAGTACTTC
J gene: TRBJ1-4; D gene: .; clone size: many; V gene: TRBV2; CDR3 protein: CASSESYRGRPNEKLFF; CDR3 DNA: TGTGCCAGCAGTGAATCGTACCGGGGGCGACCTAATGAAAAACTGTTTTTT
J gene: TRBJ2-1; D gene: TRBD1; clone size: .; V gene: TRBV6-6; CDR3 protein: CASSYFRVGQGADEQFF; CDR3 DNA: TGTGCCAGCAGTTACTTTCGTGTAGGACAGGGGGCGGATGAGCAGTTCTTC
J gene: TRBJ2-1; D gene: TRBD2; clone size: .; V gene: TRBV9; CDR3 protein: CASSGSAGVDYEQFF; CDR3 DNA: TGTGCCAGCAGCGGATCAGCGGGAGTCGATTATGAGCAGTTCTTC
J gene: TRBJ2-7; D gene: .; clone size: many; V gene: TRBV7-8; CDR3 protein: CASSLTPLTYEQYF; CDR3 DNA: TGTGCCAGCAGCCTTACCCCACTGACCTACGAGCAGTACTTC
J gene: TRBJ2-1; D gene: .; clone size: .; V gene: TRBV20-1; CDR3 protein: CSARLANYGNEQFF; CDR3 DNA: TGCAGTGCTCGCCTTGCTAACTATGGGAATGAGCAGTTCTTC
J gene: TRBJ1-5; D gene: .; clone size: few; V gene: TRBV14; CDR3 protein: CASSQGGLGSSNQPQHF; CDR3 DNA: TGTGCCAGCAGCCAAGGAGGGTTGGGATCGAGCAATCAGCCCCAGCATTTT
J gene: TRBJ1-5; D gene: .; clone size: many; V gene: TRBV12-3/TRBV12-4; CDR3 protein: CASTEGRSNQPQHF; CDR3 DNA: TGTGCCAGCACCGAGGGACGGAGCAATCAGCCCCAGCATTTT
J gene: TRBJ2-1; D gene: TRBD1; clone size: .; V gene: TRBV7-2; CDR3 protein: CASSSSRGLYNEQFF; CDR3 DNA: TGTGCCAGCAGCTCCTCTAGGGGGCTCTACAATGAGCAGTTCTTC
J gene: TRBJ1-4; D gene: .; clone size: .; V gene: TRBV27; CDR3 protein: CASSLSMTNEKLFF; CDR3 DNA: TGTGCCAGCAGTTTATCGATGACTAATGAAAAACTGTTTTTT
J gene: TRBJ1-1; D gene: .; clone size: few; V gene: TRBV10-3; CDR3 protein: CAISESTEAFF; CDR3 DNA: TGTGCCATCAGTGAGTCCACTGAAGCTTTCTTT
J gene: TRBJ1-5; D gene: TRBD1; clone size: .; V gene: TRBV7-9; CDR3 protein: CASSSGQGKNQPQHF; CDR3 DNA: TGTGCCAGCAGCTCGGGACAGGGAAAAAATCAGCCCCAGCATTTT
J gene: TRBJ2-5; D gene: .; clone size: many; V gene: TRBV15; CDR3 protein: CATSRGETQYF; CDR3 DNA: TGTGCCACCAGCAGAGGAGAGACCCAGTACTTC
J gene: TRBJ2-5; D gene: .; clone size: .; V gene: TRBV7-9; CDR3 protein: CASSLGGSGPVVETQYF; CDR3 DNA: TGTGCCAGCAGCTTAGGTGGGTCAGGGCCGGTCGTGGAGACCCAGTACTTC
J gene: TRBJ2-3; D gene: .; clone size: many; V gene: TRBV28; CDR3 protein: CASSLVVQAFSTDTQYF; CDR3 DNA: TGTGCCAGCAGTTTGGTCGTACAGGCCTTTAGCACAGATACGCAGTATTTT
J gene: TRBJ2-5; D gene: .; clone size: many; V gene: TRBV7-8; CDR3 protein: CASSSRIVAQETQYF; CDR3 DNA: TGTGCCAGCAGCTCTAGGATAGTAGCCCAAGAGACCCAGTACTTC
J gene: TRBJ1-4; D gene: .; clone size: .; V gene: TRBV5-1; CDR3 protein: CASSLEGRRNEKLFF; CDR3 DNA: TGCGCCAGCAGCTTGGAAGGACGGCGTAATGAAAAACTGTTTTTT
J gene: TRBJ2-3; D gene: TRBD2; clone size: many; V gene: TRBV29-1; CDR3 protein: CSVVSPLAGGNTDTQYF; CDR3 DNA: TGCAGCGTTGTTTCACCCCTCGCGGGAGGAAACACAGATACGCAGTATTTT
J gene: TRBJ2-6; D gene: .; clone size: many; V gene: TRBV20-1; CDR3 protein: CSALSIFSSGANVLTF; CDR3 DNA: TGCAGTGCTCTAAGCATATTCAGCTCTGGGGCCAACGTCCTGACTTTC
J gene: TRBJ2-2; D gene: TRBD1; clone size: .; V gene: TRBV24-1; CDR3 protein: CASGTGGSIGELFF; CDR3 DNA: TGTGCCTCAGGGACAGGGGGCAGCATCGGGGAGCTGTTTTTT
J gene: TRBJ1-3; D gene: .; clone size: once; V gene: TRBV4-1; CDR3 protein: CASSQGVGSISGNTIYF; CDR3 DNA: TGCGCCAGCAGCCAAGGGGTCGGATCCATCTCTGGAAACACCATATATTTT
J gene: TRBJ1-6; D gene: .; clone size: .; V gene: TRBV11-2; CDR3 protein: CASSLVPGSSPLHF; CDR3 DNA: TGTGCCAGCAGCTTAGTCCCAGGGAGTTCACCCCTCCACTTT
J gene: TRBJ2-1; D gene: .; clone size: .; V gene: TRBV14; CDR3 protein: CASSQDWFFYNEQFF; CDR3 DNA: TGTGCCAGCAGCCAAGACTGGTTCTTCTACAATGAGCAGTTCTTC
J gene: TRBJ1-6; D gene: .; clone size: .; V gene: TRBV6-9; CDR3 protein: CASSYRIFSGTSYNSPLHF; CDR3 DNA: TGTGCCAGCAGTTACCGAATCTTTTCAGGGACCAGCTATAATTCACCCCTCCACTTT
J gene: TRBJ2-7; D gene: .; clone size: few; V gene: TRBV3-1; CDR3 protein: CASSPGHAGYEQYF; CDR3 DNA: TGTGCCAGCAGCCCCGGACACGCCGGTTACGAGCAGTACTTC
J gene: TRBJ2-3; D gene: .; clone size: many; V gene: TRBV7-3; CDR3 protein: CASSGQPRDTQYF; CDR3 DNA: TGTGCCAGCAGCGGACAGCCCCGGGATACGCAGTATTTT
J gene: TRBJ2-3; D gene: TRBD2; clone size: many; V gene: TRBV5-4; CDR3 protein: CASSLLSGSDTQYF; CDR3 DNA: TGTGCCAGCAGCTTGTTGAGCGGGAGTGATACGCAGTATTTT
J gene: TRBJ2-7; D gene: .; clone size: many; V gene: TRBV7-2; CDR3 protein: CASSPAGFHEQYF; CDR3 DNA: TGTGCCAGCAGCCCGGCAGGGTTCCACGAGCAGTACTTC
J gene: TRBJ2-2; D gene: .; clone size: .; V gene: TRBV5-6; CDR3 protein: CASSLGPTANTGELFF; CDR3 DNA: TGTGCCAGCAGCCTCGGCCCCACAGCGAACACCGGGGAGCTGTTTTTT
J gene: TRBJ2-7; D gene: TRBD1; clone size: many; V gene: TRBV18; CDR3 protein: CASSPRDRGLYEQYF; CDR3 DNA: TGTGCCAGCTCACCTAGGGACAGAGGGCTATACGAGCAGTACTTC
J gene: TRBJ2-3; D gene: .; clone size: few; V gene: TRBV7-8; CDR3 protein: CASSPSATGPDTQYF; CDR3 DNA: TGTGCCAGCAGCCCTAGCGCGACAGGGCCAGATACGCAGTATTTT
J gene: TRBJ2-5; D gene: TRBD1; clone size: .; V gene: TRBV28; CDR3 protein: CASFGTGGSETQYF; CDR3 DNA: TGTGCCAGCTTCGGGACAGGGGGATCAGAGACCCAGTACTTC
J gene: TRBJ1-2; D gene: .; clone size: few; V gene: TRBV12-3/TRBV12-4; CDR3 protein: CASSKPGANYGYTF; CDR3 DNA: TGTGCCAGCAGTAAGCCAGGGGCTAACTATGGCTACACCTTC
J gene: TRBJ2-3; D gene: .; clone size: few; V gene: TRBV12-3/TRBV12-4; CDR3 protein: CASSFKAVTSTDTQYF; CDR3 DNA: TGTGCCAGCAGTTTTAAAGCGGTAACTAGCACAGATACGCAGTATTTT
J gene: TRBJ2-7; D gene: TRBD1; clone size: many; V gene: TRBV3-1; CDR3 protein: CASSLRQGTLYEQYF; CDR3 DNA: TGTGCCAGCAGCCTCCGACAGGGTACCCTCTACGAGCAGTACTTC
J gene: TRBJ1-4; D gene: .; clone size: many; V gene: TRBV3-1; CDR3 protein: CASSPRTPWAANEKLFF; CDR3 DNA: TGTGCCAGCAGCCCCAGGACACCTTGGGCAGCTAATGAAAAACTGTTTTTT
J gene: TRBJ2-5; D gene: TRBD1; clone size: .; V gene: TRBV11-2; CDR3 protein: CASSPEWDRGETQYF; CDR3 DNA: TGTGCCAGCAGCCCGGAGTGGGACAGGGGAGAGACCCAGTACTTC
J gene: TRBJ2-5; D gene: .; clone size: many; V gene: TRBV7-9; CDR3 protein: CASSSGFGSPEETQYF; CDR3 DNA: TGTGCCAGCAGCTCCGGTTTTGGATCTCCCGAAGAGACCCAGTACTTC
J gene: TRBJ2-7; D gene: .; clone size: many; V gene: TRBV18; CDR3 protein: CASSPSPAYEQYF; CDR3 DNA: TGTGCCAGCTCCCCTAGCCCAGCCTACGAGCAGTACTTC